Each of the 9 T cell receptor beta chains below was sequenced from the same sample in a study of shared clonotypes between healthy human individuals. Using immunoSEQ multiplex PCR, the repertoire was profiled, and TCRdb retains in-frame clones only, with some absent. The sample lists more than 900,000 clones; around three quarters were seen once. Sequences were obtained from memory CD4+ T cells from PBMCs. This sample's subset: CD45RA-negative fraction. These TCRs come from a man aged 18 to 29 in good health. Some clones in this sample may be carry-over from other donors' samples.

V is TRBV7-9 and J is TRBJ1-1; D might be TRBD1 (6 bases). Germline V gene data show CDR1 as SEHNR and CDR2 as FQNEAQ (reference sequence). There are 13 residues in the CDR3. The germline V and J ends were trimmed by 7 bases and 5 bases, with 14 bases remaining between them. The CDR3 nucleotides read TGTGCCAGCACCCAAAACAGGGATACTGAAGCTTTCTTT. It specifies CASTQNRDTEAFF.

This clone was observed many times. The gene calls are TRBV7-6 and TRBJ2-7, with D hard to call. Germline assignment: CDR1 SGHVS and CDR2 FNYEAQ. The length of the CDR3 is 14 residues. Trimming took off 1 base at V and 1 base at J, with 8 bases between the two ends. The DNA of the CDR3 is TGTGCCAGCAGCTTAGGTATAGGTTCCTACGAGCAGTACTTC. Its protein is CASSLGIGSYEQYF.

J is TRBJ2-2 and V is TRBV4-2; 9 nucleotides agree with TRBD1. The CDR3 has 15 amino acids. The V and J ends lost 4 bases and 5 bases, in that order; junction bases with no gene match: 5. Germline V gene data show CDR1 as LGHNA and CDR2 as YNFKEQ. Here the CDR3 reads CASSRRDRETGELFF. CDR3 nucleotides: TGTGCCAGCAGCCGGCGGGACAGGGAAACCGGGGAGCTGTTTTTT.

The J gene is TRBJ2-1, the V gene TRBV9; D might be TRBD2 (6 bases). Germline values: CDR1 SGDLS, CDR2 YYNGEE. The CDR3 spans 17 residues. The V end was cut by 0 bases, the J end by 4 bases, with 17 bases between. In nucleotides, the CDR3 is TGTGCCAGCAGCGTAGCTACGGGGCGGGGTGGGTACAATGAGCAGTTCTTC. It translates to CASSVATGRGGYNEQFF. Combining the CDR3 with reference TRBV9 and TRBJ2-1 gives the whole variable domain DSGVTQTPKHLITATGQRVTLRCSPRSGDLSVYWYQQSLDQGLQFLIQYYNGEERAKGNILERFSAQQFPDLHSELNLSSLELGDSALYFCASSVATGRGGYNEQFFGPGTRLTVL.

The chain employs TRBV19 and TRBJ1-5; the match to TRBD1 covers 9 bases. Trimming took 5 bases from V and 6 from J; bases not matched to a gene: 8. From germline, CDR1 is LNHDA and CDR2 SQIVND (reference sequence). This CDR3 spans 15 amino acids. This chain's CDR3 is CASSWDRAVVQPQHF. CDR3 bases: TGTGCCAGTAGTTGGGACAGGGCTGTAGTTCAGCCCCAGCATTTT.

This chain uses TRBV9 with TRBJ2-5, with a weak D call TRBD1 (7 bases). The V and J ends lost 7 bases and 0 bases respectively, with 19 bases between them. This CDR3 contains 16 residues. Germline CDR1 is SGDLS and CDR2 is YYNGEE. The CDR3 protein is CASAVGSGGHQETQYF. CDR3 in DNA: TGTGCCAGCGCAGTCGGCTCAGGGGGGCACCAAGAGACCCAGTACTTC.

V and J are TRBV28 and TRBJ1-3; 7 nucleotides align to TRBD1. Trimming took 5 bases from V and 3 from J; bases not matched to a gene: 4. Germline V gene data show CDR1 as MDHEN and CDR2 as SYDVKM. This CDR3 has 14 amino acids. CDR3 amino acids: CASSPGTVGNTIYF. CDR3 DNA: TGTGCCAGCAGTCCGGGGACAGTTGGAAACACCATATATTTT.

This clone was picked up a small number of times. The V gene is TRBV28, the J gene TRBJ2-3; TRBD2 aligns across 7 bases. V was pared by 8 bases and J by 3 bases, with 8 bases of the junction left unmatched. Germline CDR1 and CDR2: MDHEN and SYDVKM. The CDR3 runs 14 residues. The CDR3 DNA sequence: TGTGCCAGCTGGGGTCTAGCGGAGACAGATACGCAGTATTTT. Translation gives CASWGLAETDTQYF.

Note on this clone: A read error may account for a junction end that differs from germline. CDR3 sequence: CASSLARRAAGGPCDF. The DNA of the CDR3 is TGTGCCAGCAGCTTAGCCAGGCGGGCAGCGGGAGGCCCCTGTGACTTC. The chain carries TRBV7-2 and TRBJ2-7, with TRBD2 identical over 9 bases. From germline, CDR1 is SGHTA and CDR2 FQGNSA. This CDR3 is built from 16 residues.